Listed below are T cell receptor beta chains from one sample, sequenced in a study of post-analysis software for immune sequencing data. TCRdb re-derived calls from the PCR reads in MiXCR, one entry per CDR3 protein. The table shows approximately 630,000 distinct CDR3 sequences, with approximately 59% occurring only once. Sample: blood. The source is a girl aged 2 to 10 with multiple sclerosis. CDR3s include the opening cysteine and the closing phenylalanine or tryptophan. Fields, in order: D gene, V gene, clone size, J gene, CDR3 protein, CDR3 DNA. The D gene is left open where the match is weak. Only part of the rows carry a size: once, few, many, or a class if the clone is expanded.

TRBD2	TRBV10-3	NA	TRBJ2-3	CAILTSDTSTDTQYF	TGTGCCATCCTTACTAGCGACACTAGCACAGATACGCAGTATTTT
TRBD1	TRBV2	NA	TRBJ1-5	CASRAGGMGPQHF	TGTGCCAGCAGGGCAGGGGGCATGGGGCCCCAGCATTTT
NA	TRBV29-1	NA	TRBJ2-1	CSVAGVHEQFF	TGCAGCGTTGCTGGGGTCCATGAGCAGTTCTTC
NA	TRBV20-1	NA	TRBJ2-3	CSAGTLGGTDTQYF	TGCAGTGCTGGGACTCTGGGCGGCACAGATACGCAGTATTTT
NA	TRBV4-1	NA	TRBJ1-5	CASSQGAYQPQHF	TGCGCCAGCAGCCAGGGGGCCTATCAGCCCCAGCATTTT
NA	TRBV5-1	NA	TRBJ2-4	CASSLGRGGIQYF	TGCGCCAGCAGCTTGGGCAGGGGAGGCATTCAGTACTTC
NA	TRBV7-2	few	TRBJ1-4	CASGLTPRKAANEKLFF	TGTGCCAGCGGCTTAACCCCGCGAAAGGCGGCAAATGAAAAACTGTTTTTT
NA	TRBV12-3/TRBV12-4	NA	TRBJ1-1	CASSLSVTNTEAFF	TGTGCCAGCAGTTTGTCGGTGACGAACACTGAAGCTTTCTTT
NA	TRBV13	once	TRBJ2-5	CASSLAGTVQIQETQYF	TGTGCCAGCAGCTTAGCCGGGACGGTCCAGATCCAAGAGACCCAGTACTTC
NA	TRBV5-6	NA	TRBJ1-2	CASSPSRQRYGYTF	TGTGCCAGCAGCCCGTCCAGACAGCGCTATGGCTACACCTTC
TRBD2	TRBV20-1	NA	TRBJ2-3	CSARDERELTTDTQYF	TGCAGTGCTAGAGATGAGCGGGAGTTAACCACAGATACGCAGTATTTT
TRBD1	TRBV24-1	NA	TRBJ2-3	CATSDSDRGSTDTQYF	TGTGCCACCAGTGACTCGGACAGGGGAAGCACAGATACGCAGTATTTT
NA	TRBV20-1	NA	TRBJ2-7	CSASGPAGEQYF	TGCAGTGCTAGCGGCCCAGCTGGCGAGCAGTACTTC
TRBD1	TRBV20-1	NA	TRBJ1-2	CSARDLVRGANYGYTF	TGCAGTGCTAGAGATCTGGTCAGGGGGGCTAACTATGGTTACACCTTC
TRBD2	TRBV12-3/TRBV12-4	NA	TRBJ2-7	CASRGGNKAYEQYF	TGTGCCAGCAGGGGGGGGAACAAAGCCTACGAGCAGTACTTC
NA	TRBV6-6	NA	TRBJ2-7	CASSYSMKRGRPYEQYF	TGTGCCAGCAGTTACTCGATGAAAAGAGGGAGGCCCTACGAGCAGTACTTC
NA	TRBV20-1	few	TRBJ2-5	CSARQGQETQYF	TGCAGTGCTAGGCAGGGCCAAGAGACCCAGTACTTC
NA	TRBV20-1	NA	TRBJ1-1	CSARGGGRANTEAFF	TGCAGTGCTAGAGGCGGGGGTAGGGCGAACACTGAAGCTTTCTTT
NA	TRBV20-1	few	TRBJ1-2	CSAPRERANYGYTF	TGCAGTGCCCCCCGGGAAAGGGCTAACTATGGCTACACCTTC
NA	TRBV4-1	few	TRBJ1-6	CASSQEVTGSSPLHF	TGCGCCAGCAGCCAAGAAGTAACCGGGAGTTCACCCCTCCACTTT
TRBD1	TRBV2	NA	TRBJ1-1	CASPGTVNTEAFF	TGTGCCAGCCCCGGGACAGTGAACACTGAAGCTTTCTTT
NA	TRBV6-5	NA	TRBJ2-1	CASNTNLGSYNEQFF	TGTGCCAGCAATACAAACCTTGGGTCATACAATGAGCAGTTCTTC
NA	TRBV27	few	TRBJ2-2	CASSFTPNTGELFF	TGTGCCAGCAGTTTTACACCTAACACCGGGGAGCTGTTTTTT
TRBD2	TRBV20-1	few	TRBJ2-1	CSALAGAANEQFF	TGCAGTGCCTTAGCGGGAGCTGCAAATGAGCAGTTCTTC
TRBD1	TRBV5-1	NA	TRBJ1-4	CASSELPGTGYEKLFF	TGCGCCAGCAGTGAGCTACCCGGGACAGGGTATGAAAAACTGTTTTTT
NA	TRBV5-1	few	TRBJ2-1	CASSLTLQSYNEQFF	TGCGCCAGCAGCTTGACACTTCAATCCTACAATGAGCAGTTCTTC
TRBD2	TRBV10-3	NA	TRBJ2-3	CAIASGGPKDTDTQYF	TGTGCCATTGCTAGCGGGGGCCCCAAGGACACAGATACGCAGTATTTT
NA	TRBV29-1	NA	TRBJ2-7	CSVERSEASPEQYF	TGCAGCGTTGAGCGATCGGAGGCTAGCCCAGAGCAGTACTTC